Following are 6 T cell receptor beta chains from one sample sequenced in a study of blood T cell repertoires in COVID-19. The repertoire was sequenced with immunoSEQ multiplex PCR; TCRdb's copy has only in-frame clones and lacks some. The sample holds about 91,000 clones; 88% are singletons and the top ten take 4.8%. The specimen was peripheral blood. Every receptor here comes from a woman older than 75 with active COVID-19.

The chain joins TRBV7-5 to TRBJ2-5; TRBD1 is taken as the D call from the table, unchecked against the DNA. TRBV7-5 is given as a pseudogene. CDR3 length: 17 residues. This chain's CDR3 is CARSLAQGAEYGETQYF. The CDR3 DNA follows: TGTGCCAGAAGCTTAGCTCAGGGGGCAGAGTACGGAGAGACCCAGTACTTC.

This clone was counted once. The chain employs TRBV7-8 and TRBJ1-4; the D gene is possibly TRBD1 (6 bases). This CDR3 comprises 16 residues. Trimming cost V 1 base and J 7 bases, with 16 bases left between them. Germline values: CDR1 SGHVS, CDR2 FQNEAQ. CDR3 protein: CASSLGRRGSGEKLFF. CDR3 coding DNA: TGTGCCAGCAGCTTAGGGCGCAGGGGCAGTGGTGAAAAACTGTTTTTT.

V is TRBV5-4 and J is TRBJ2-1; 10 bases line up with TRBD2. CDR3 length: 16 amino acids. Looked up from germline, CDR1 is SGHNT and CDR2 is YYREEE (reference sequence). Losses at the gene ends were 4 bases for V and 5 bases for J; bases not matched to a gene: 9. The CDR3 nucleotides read TGTGCCAGCAGCCTCGATAGCGGGGGGAATAACAATGAGCAGTTCTTC. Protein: CASSLDSGGNNNEQFF.

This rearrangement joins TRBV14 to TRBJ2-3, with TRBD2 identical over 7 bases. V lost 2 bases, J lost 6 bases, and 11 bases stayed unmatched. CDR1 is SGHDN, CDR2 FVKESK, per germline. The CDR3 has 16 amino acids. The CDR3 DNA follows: TGTGCCAGCAGCCAATACAGCGGGGTTTTAGTGGATACGCAGTATTTT. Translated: CASSQYSGVLVDTQYF.

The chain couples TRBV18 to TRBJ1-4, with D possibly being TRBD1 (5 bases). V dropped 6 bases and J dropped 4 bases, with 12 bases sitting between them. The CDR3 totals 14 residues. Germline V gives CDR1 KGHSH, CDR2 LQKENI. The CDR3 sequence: CASSPRGDNEKLFF. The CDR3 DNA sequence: TGTGCCAGCTCTCCCCGGGGGGATAATGAAAAACTGTTTTTT.

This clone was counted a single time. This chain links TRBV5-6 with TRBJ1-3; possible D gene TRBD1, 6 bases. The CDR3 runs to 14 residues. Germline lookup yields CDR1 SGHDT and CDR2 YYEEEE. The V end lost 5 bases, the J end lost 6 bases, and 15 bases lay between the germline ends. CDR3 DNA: TGTGCCAGCAGAACTGACAGGATCCCAAACACCATATATTTT. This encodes CASRTDRIPNTIYF. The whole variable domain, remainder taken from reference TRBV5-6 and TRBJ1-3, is DAGVTQSPTHLIKTRGQQVTLRCSPKSGHDTVSWYQQALGQGPQFIFQYYEEEERQRGNFPDRFSGHQFPNYSSELNVNALLLGDSALYLCASRTDRIPNTIYFGEGSWLTVV.